The 20 T cell receptor beta chains presented below share a single source sample, sequenced in a study of cytomegalovirus exposure and HLA in healthy donors. PCR amplification relied on 60 Vbeta primers (plus 13 Jbeta primers). Only in-frame clones appear in the TCRdb table, and some are missing; sequencing was by immunoSEQ multiplex PCR. The data contain 140,000 or so clones, around 82% of them seen just once; the ten biggest clones take up 2% to 3%. Sequencing was done on a sample of PBMCs. The source of these receptors is a young woman in good health and CMV-seropositive.

V is TRBV21-1 and J is TRBJ1-5; the D call of TRBD1 is as the table states it, not checked on the DNA. TRBV21-1 is assigned pseudogene status. The CDR3 sequence is 17 residues long. This CDR3 is CASSKSHGDNSNQPQHF. The CDR3 bases are TGTGCCAGCAGCAAATCGCACGGGGACAACAGCAATCAGCCCCAGCATTTT.

A single count supports this clone. The chain is built from TRBV10-3 and TRBJ1-1; D remains ambiguous. Germline assignment: CDR1 ENHRY and CDR2 SYGVKD. Trimming took 3 bases from V and 1 from J, leaving 18 bases between them. CDR3 size: 17 residues. DNA of the CDR3: TGTGCCATCAGTGAACTGACTGCCGGTTCCCAGAACACTGAAGCTTTCTTT. This translates into CAISELTAGSQNTEAFF.

The rearrangement uses TRBV30 and TRBJ2-5; no definite D call. Per germline, CDR1 GTSNPN and CDR2 SVGIG (reference sequence). Trimming stripped 1 base from V and 3 bases from J, with 6 bases between. The CDR3 is 12 residues long. CDR3 region: CAWSGVEETQYF. In nucleotides, the CDR3 is TGTGCCTGGAGTGGAGTTGAAGAGACCCAGTACTTC.

This clone was found a few times. The CDR3 coding sequence is TGTGCCAGCAGCCCTGGGACAGGGTGGTACGGCTACACCTTC. Translated, it gives CASSPGTGWYGYTF. This chain connects TRBV7-9 to TRBJ1-2; 9 nucleotides line up with TRBD1. V shed 5 bases, J shed 8 bases, and the junction held 9 bases outside the gene matches. This CDR3 is 14 amino acids long. CDR1 and CDR2 from the germline V gene are SEHNR and FQNEAQ (reference sequence).

This sequence joins TRBV11-3 and TRBJ1-2, with TRBD1 matching over 7 bases. The CDR3 consists of 12 residues. CDR1 and CDR2 (germline): SGHNT, YENEEA. V lost 5 bases and J lost 6; bases outside the gene matches: 3. The CDR3 spells CASSKGQNGYTF. The CDR3 nucleotides are TGTGCCAGCAGCAAGGGACAGAATGGCTACACCTTC.

A single count supports this clone. The V gene is TRBV30, the J gene TRBJ2-3; weak D call: TRBD1 (6 bases). CDR3 length equals 13 residues. The V end lost 5 bases, the J end lost 5 bases, and 14 bases lay between the germline ends. Per the germline V gene, CDR1 is GTSNPN and CDR2 is SVGIG (reference sequence). This CDR3 reads CAWWRTAQDTQYF. The CDR3 coding sequence is TGTGCCTGGTGGAGGACAGCTCAAGATACGCAGTATTTT.

V usage is TRBV19 and J usage is TRBJ1-5, with 12 bases aligning to TRBD1. V gave up 3 bases and J gave up 7 bases; unmatched junction bases: 4. Germline CDR1 LNHDA, CDR2 SQIVND (reference sequence). The CDR3 runs to 15 residues. CDR3 sequence (DNA): TGTGCCAGTAGTATGGGACAGGGGGCTTACCAGCCCCAGCATTTT. Its protein is CASSMGQGAYQPQHF.

The genes are TRBV9 and TRBJ2-3; possibly TRBD2 for D (7 bases). The CDR3 spans 17 residues. Trimming pared 1 base from V and 0 bases from J, leaving 15 bases between. Germline values: CDR1 SGDLS, CDR2 YYNGEE. The CDR3 DNA reads as TGTGCCAGCAGCGTAAAGGGGGGGGGACTTAGCACAGATACGCAGTATTTT. Encoded protein: CASSVKGGGLSTDTQYF.

The chain carries TRBV6-1 and TRBJ1-2; possibly TRBD1 for D (6 bases). CDR3 size: 13 residues. Germline CDR1 is MNHNS and CDR2 is SASEGT. Trimming took 4 bases from V and 6 from J, leaving 12 bases between them. The CDR3 loop reads CASSVRGLDGYTF. The DNA of the CDR3 is TGTGCCAGCAGTGTCAGGGGTCTCGATGGCTACACCTTC.

This sequence joins TRBV7-8 and TRBJ1-2, with TRBD1 as a possible D gene (5 bases). V was trimmed by 0 bases and J by 4 bases, leaving 9 bases between them. Germline CDR1 reads SGHVS; CDR2 reads FQNEAQ. The CDR3 length is 14 residues. Here the CDR3 reads CASSLAGGGYGYTF. Written as DNA, the CDR3 is TGTGCCAGCAGCTTAGCCGGGGGGGGCTATGGCTACACCTTC. The full variable domain, rest sourced from reference TRBV7-8 and TRBJ1-2, is GAGVSQSPRYKVAKRGQDVALRCDPISGHVSLFWYQQALGQGPEFLTYFQNEAQLDKSGLPSDRFFAERPEGSVSTLKIQRTQQEDSAVYLCASSLAGGGYGYTFGSGTRLTVV.

As concerns this clone: At one of its ends the junction is not consistent with the germline gene, which may arise from a read error. This sample includes further DNA sequences coding for the same CDR3. This chain links TRBV7-8 with TRBJ1-1; the match to TRBD1 covers 10 bases. Germline CDR1 reads SGHVS; CDR2 reads FQNEAQ. The CDR3 is 13 amino acids. The CDR3 DNA is TGTGCCAGCAGCACGACAGGGGGCGCCGGGGCTTTCTTC. Protein product: CASSTTGGAGAFF.

V gene TRBV2 combines with J gene TRBJ2-1; D gene unclear. This CDR3 has 14 amino acids. The V end was cut by 10 bases, the J end by 3 bases, with 16 bases between. Per the germline V gene, CDR1 is SNHLY and CDR2 is FYNNEI. In DNA form, the CDR3 reads TGTGCCACAAAAGCTCACGGTGGCTACAATGAGCAGTTCTTC. Protein sequence: CATKAHGGYNEQFF. The whole variable domain, remainder taken from reference TRBV2 and TRBJ2-1, is EPEVTQTPSHQVTQMGQEVILRCVPISNHLYFYWYRQILGQKVEFLVSFYNNEISEKSEIFDDQFSVERPDGSNFTLKIRSTKLEDSAMYFCATKAHGGYNEQFFGPGTRLTVL.

The V gene is TRBV2, the J gene TRBJ2-2; TRBD2 matches 14 bases. The length of the CDR3 is 17 residues. Germline V gives CDR1 SNHLY, CDR2 FYNNEI. Trimming took 4 bases from V and 0 from J; bases not matched to a gene: 1. CDR3 amino acids: CASSGTSGGPNTGELFF. CDR3 in DNA: TGTGCCAGCAGTGGGACTAGCGGGGGGCCGAACACCGGGGAGCTGTTTTTT.

The V call is TRBV19, the J call TRBJ1-1; 7 bases line up with TRBD1. This CDR3 comprises 13 residues. The V gene end was trimmed by 5 bases and the J gene end by 4 bases; junction bases not matched to a gene: 4. The germline V gene encodes CDR1 LNHDA and CDR2 SQIVND (reference sequence). The CDR3 bases are TGTGCCAGTAGTCAAGACAGGGCCACTGAAGCTTTCTTT. Its protein product is CASSQDRATEAFF.

This sequence joins TRBV19 and TRBJ2-5, with 7 bases fitting TRBD2. This CDR3 region has 13 residues. Germline-derived CDR1 and CDR2 are LNHDA and SQIVND (reference sequence). Trimming at V came to 6 bases and at J to 2 bases, leaving 3 bases not matched to a gene. The CDR3: CASRTRGQETQYF. CDR3 nucleotide sequence: TGTGCCAGTAGGACGCGGGGGCAAGAGACCCAGTACTTC.

This chain uses TRBV7-9 with TRBJ2-1; the match to TRBD2 covers 7 bases. Germline trimming cut 1 base from V and 5 bases from J; bases unmatched to any gene: 8. This CDR3 contains 16 residues. CDR1 SEHNR and CDR2 FQNEAQ come from the germline V gene (reference sequence). The CDR3 spells CASSLVGGRGDNEQFF. CDR3 bases: TGTGCCAGCAGCTTAGTTGGGGGGAGGGGTGACAATGAGCAGTTCTTC. The full variable domain, its missing parts supplied by reference TRBV7-9 and TRBJ2-1, is DTGVSQNPRHKITKRGQNVTFRCDPISEHNRLYWYRQTLGQGPEFLTYFQNEAQLEKSRLLSDRFSAERPKGSFSTLEIQRTEQGDSAMYLCASSLVGGRGDNEQFFGPGTRLTVL.

This clone has a handful of counts. The chain joins TRBV7-9 to TRBJ2-7; 9 nucleotides line up with TRBD1. The CDR3 contains 16 residues. Looked up from germline, CDR1 is SEHNR and CDR2 is FQNEAQ (reference sequence). V gave up 2 bases and J gave up 2 bases; unmatched junction bases: 7. CDR3 coding DNA: TGTGCCAGCAGCTTATTTTTGGGGACAGGGCCCTACGAGCAGTACTTC. As protein: CASSLFLGTGPYEQYF.

This clone has only a few counts. The chain uses TRBV5-1 and TRBJ1-1, with 8 bases matching TRBD1. CDR3 length: 15 residues. V lost 3 bases and J lost 6; bases outside the gene matches: 10. Germline CDR1 and CDR2: SGHRS and YFSETQ. The DNA of the CDR3 is TGCGCCAGCAGCTCCGACAGGGGAATGGGCGCTGAAGCTTTCTTT. Its translation: CASSSDRGMGAEAFF. Full variable domain (rest looked up from reference TRBV5-1 and TRBJ1-1): KAGVTQTPRYLIKTRGQQVTLSCSPISGHRSVSWYQQTPGQGLQFLFEYFSETQRNKGNFPGRFSGRQFSNSRSEMNVSTLELGDSALYLCASSSDRGMGAEAFFGQGTRLTVV.

The chain joins TRBV19 to TRBJ1-2; D not resolved. The CDR3 runs 15 residues. CDR1 is LNHDA and CDR2 is SQIVND in the germline V gene (reference sequence). V lost 7 bases to trimming and J lost 4 bases, with 19 bases between them. CDR3 in DNA: TGTGCCAGTATTGATCCCGCGGGCAGCTTCTATGGCTACACCTTC. The encoded protein is CASIDPAGSFYGYTF. Full variable domain (rest looked up from reference TRBV19 and TRBJ1-2): DGGITQSPKYLFRKEGQNVTLSCEQNLNHDAMYWYRQDPGQGLRLIYYSQIVNDFQKGDIAEGYSVSREKKESFPLTVTSAQKNPTAFYLCASIDPAGSFYGYTFGSGTRLTVV.

This clone occurred once. CDR3 sequence reads: CASSFPFGSSYEQYF. The DNA for the CDR3 is TGTGCCAGCAGCTTCCCCTTTGGGAGCTCCTACGAGCAGTACTTC. The rearrangement links TRBV11-2 to TRBJ2-5; TRBD2 is a possible D gene (5 bases). Judging by the DNA end, TRBJ2-7 fits better; the J call may be wrong. The germline V gene has CDR1 SGHAT and CDR2 FQNNGV. The CDR3 is made up of 15 amino acids.